The 2 T cell receptor beta chains below come from one sample, sequenced in a study of neurological immune-mediated disorders. Noted time point: technical triplicate 2. Using its own MiXCR run on the 5' RACE reads, TCRdb lists one record per CDR3 protein. Here the sample spans roughly 57,000 distinct CDR3 sequences, around 24% being singletons. The sequencing input was PBMCs. The receptors here all came from a man between 60 and 70 years old with HTLV-1-associated myelopathy (HAM/TSP).

This clonotype was picked up many times. Here the CDR3 reads CASTKDTGNSYEQYF. The CDR3, as DNA: TGCGCCAGCACTAAGGACACAGGGAACTCCTACGAGCAGTACTTC. The chain recombines TRBV5-1 with TRBJ2-7; tentative D call: TRBD1 (6 bases). Trimming cost V 6 bases and J 0 bases, with 16 bases left between them. CDR1 SGHRS and CDR2 YFSETQ come from the germline V gene. The length of the CDR3 is 15 residues.

The chain couples TRBV18 to TRBJ1-1; D ambiguous. Germline V gene sequence: CDR1 KGHSH, CDR2 LQKENI. Deletions cut 4 bases from V and 4 bases from J, with 10 bases between. CDR3 length equals 13 residues. CDR3 nucleotide sequence: TGTGCCAGCTCACAATGGGGTAGCACTGAAGCTTTCTTT. This codes for CASSQWGSTEAFF.